This T cell receptor beta chain is drawn from a study of OX40 agonist ivuxolimab in advanced cancers. Findings and caveats of the study: The antigens recognized by the expanded peripheral T cells, that is their antigen specificity, were not determined.

The V and J ends lost 6 bases and 9 bases respectively, with 14 bases between them. The CDR3 is made up of 11 amino acids. Per the germline V gene, CDR1 is DFQATT and CDR2 is SNEGSKA (reference sequence). The method was immunoSEQ multiplex PCR; TCRdb's version includes in-frame clones alone and lacks a portion of them. The table lists tens of thousands of clones, 85% of them singletons. This clone was found a few times. The antigen remains unidentified. This clonotype originated in an adult with an advanced solid tumor such as melanoma, head and neck, liver or kidney cancer. The input for sequencing was CD4+ or CD8+ T cells sorted from blood, taken in a trial of the OX40 agonist ivuxolimab. This rearrangement joins TRBV20-1 to TRBJ1-1; D possibly corresponds to TRBD1 (5 bases). This chain's CDR3 is CSAQWTPKAFF. CDR3 coding DNA: TGCAGTGCCCAATGGACACCTAAAGCTTTCTTT.